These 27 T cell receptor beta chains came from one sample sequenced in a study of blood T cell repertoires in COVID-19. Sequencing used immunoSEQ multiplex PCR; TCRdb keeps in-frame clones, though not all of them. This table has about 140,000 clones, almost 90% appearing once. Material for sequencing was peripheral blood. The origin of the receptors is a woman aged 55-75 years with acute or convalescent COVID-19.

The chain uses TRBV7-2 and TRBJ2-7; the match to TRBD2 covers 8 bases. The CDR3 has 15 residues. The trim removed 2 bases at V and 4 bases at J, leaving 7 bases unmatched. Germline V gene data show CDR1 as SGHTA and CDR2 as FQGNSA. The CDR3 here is CASSLYLAGQYEQYF. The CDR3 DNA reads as TGTGCCAGCAGCTTATACTTAGCGGGACAATACGAGCAGTACTTC.

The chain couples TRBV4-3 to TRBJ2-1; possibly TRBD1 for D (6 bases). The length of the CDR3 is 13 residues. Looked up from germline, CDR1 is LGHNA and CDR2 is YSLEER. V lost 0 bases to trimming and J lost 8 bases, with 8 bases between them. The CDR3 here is CASSQEQGHEQFF. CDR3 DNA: TGCGCCAGCAGCCAAGAGCAGGGGCATGAGCAGTTCTTC.

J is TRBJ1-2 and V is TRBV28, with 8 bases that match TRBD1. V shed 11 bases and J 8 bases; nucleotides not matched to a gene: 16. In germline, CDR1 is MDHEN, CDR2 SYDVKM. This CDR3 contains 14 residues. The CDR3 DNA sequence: TGTGCCCTTGGTGGCCCAGCAGGGGGCGAAGGCTACACCTTC. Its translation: CALGGPAGGEGYTF.

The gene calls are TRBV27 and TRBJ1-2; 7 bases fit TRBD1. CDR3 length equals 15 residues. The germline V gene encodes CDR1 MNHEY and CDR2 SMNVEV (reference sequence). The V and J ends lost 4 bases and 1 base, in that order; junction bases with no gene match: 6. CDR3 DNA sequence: TGTGCCAGCAGTTCCCGCCAGGGGGTTAACTATGGCTACACCTTC. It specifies CASSSRQGVNYGYTF.

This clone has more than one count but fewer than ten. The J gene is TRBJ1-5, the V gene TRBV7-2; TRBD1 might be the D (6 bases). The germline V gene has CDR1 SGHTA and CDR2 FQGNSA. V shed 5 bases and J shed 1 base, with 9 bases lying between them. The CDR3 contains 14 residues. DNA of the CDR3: TGTGCCAGCAGCCCCAGGGGAAGCAATCAGCCCCAGCATTTT. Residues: CASSPRGSNQPQHF.

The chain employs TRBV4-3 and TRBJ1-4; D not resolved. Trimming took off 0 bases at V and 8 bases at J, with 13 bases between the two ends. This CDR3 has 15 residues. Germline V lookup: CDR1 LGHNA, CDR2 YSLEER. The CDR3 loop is CASSQERTDREKLFF. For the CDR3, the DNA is TGCGCCAGCAGCCAAGAAAGGACTGATAGGGAAAAACTGTTTTTT.

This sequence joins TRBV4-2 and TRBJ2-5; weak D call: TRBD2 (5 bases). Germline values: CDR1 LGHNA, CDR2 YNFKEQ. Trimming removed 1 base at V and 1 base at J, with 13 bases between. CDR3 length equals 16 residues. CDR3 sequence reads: CASSQVGGIIQETQYF. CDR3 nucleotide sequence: TGTGCCAGCAGCCAAGTAGGAGGCATCATCCAAGAGACCCAGTACTTC.

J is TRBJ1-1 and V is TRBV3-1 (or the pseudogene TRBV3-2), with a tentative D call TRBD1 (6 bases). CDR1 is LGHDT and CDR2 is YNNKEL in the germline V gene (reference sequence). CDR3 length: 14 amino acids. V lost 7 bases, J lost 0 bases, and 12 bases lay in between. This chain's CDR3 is CASIDGQLNTEAFF. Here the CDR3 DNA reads TGTGCCAGCATCGACGGACAGCTGAACACTGAAGCTTTCTTT.

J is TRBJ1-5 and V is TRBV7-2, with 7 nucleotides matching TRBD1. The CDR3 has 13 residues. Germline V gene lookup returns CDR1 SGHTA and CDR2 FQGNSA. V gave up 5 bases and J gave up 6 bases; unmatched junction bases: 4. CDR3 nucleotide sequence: TGTGCCAGCAGCCCTAACAGGGGTCAGCCCCAGCATTTT. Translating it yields CASSPNRGQPQHF.

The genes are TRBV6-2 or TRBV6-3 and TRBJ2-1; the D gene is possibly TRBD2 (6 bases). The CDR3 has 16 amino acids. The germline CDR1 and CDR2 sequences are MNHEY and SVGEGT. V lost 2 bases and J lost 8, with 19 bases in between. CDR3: CASSYGWGGSWDEQFF. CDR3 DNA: TGTGCCAGCAGTTACGGTTGGGGAGGCAGTTGGGATGAGCAGTTCTTC.

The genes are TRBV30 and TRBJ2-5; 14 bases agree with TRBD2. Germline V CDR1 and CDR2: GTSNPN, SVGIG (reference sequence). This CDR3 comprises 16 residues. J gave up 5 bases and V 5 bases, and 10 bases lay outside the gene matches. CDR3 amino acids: CAWGRLAGGPWETQYF. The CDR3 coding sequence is TGTGCCTGGGGCCGACTAGCGGGGGGGCCTTGGGAGACCCAGTACTTC. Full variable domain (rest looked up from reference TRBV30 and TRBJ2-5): SQTIHQWPATLVQPVGSPLSLECTVEGTSNPNLYWYRQAAGRGLQLLFYSVGIGQISSEVPQNLSASRPQDRQFILSSKKLLLSDSGFYLCAWGRLAGGPWETQYFGPGTRLLVL.

The CDR3 sequence: CASSQNSNQPQHF. DNA of the CDR3: TGTGCCAGCAGCCAAAATAGCAATCAGCCCCAGCATTTT. This chain connects TRBV27 to TRBJ1-5; D ambiguous. Looked up from germline, CDR1 is MNHEY and CDR2 is SMNVEV (reference sequence). The CDR3 sequence is 13 residues long. The V end lost 6 bases, the J end lost 0 bases, and 6 bases lay between the germline ends.

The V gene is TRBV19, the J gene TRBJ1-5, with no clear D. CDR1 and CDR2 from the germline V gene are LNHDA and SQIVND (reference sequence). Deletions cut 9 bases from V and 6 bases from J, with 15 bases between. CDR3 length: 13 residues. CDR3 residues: CASSRGSGQPQHF. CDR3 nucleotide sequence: TGTGCCAGCTCGCGAGGGTCGGGTCAGCCCCAGCATTTT.

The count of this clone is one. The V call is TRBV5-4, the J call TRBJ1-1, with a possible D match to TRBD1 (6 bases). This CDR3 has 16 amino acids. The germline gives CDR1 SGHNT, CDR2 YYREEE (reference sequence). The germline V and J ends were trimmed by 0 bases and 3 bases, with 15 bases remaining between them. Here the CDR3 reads CASSLGGPGQYTEAFF. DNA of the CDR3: TGTGCCAGCAGCTTGGGGGGCCCAGGACAGTACACTGAAGCTTTCTTT.

DNA of the CDR3: TGTGCCAGCAGCCGAGGGACAGGGGCTGTTGAGACCCAGTACTTC. Translated: CASSRGTGAVETQYF. The J gene is TRBJ2-5, the V gene TRBV28, with 10 bases identical to TRBD1. With 6 bases clipped from V and 5 bases from J, the junction kept 9 bases outside the gene matches. Germline V CDR1 and CDR2: MDHEN, SYDVKM. The CDR3 spans 15 residues.

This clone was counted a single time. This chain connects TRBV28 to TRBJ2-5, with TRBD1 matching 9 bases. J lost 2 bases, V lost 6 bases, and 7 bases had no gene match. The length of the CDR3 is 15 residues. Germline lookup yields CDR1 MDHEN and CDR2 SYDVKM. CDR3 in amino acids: CASRSPGTGQETQYF. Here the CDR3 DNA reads TGTGCCAGCAGATCCCCCGGGACAGGGCAAGAGACCCAGTACTTC.

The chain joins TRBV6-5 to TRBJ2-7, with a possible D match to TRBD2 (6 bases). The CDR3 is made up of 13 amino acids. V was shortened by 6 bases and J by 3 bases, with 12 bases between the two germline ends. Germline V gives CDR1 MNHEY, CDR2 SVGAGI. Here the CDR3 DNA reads TGTGCCAGCAGCACTAGCAGAGACTACGAGCAGTACTTC. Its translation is CASSTSRDYEQYF.

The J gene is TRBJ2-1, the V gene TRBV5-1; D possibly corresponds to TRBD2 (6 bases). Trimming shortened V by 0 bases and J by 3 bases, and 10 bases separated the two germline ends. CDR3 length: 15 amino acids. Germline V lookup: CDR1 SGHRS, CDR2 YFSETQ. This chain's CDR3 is CASSLEGTHYNEQFF. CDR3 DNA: TGCGCCAGCAGCTTGGAAGGGACTCACTACAATGAGCAGTTCTTC. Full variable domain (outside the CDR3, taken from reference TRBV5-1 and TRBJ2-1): KAGVTQTPRYLIKTRGQQVTLSCSPISGHRSVSWYQQTPGQGLQFLFEYFSETQRNKGNFPGRFSGRQFSNSRSEMNVSTLELGDSALYLCASSLEGTHYNEQFFGPGTRLTVL.

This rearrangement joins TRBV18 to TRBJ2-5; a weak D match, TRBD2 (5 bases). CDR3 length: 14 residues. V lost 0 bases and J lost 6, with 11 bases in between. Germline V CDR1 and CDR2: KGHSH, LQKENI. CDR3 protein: CASSPPLRVQTQYF. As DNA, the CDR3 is TGTGCCAGCTCACCACCGTTGAGGGTTCAGACCCAGTACTTC.

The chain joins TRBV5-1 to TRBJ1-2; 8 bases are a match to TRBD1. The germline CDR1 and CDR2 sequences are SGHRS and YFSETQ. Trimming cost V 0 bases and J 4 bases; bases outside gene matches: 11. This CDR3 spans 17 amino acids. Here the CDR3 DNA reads TGCGCCAGCAGCTTGGATGCCGGGCCAGGACAGGGCTATGGCTACACCTTC. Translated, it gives CASSLDAGPGQGYGYTF.

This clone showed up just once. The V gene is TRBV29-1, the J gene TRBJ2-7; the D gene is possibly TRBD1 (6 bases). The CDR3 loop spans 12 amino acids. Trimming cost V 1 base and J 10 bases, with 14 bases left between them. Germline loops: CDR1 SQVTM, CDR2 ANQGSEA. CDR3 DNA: TGCAGCGTTGAAGTGGGGGCGAAGCACCAGTACTTC. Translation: CSVEVGAKHQYF.

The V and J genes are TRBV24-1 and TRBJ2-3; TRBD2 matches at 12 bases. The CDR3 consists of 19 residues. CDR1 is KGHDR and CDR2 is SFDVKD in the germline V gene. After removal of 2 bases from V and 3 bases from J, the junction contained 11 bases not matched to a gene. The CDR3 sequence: CATSDSLGLAGPWTDTQYF. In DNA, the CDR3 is TGTGCCACCAGTGATTCCTTAGGACTAGCGGGGCCCTGGACAGATACGCAGTATTTT.

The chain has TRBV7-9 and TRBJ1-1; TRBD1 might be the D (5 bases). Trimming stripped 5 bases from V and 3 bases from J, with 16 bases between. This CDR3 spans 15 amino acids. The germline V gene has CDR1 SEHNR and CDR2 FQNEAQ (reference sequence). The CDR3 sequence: CASSEYRSMDTEAFF. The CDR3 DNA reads TGTGCCAGCAGCGAATACAGGAGCATGGACACTGAAGCTTTCTTT.

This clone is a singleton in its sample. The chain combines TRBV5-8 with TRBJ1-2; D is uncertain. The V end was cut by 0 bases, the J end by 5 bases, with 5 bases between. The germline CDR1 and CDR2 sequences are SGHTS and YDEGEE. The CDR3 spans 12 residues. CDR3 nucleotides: TGTGCCAGCAGCTTGGTGCGTTATGGCTACACCTTC. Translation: CASSLVRYGYTF.

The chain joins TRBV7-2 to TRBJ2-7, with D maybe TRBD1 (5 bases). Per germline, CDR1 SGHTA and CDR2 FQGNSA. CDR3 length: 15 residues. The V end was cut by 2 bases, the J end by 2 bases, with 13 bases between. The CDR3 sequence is CASSLSRVNTYEQYF. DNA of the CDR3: TGTGCCAGCAGCTTAAGCAGGGTGAATACCTACGAGCAGTACTTC. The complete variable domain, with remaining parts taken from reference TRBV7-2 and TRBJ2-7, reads GAGVSQSPSNKVTEKGKDVELRCDPISGHTALYWYRQSLGQGLEFLIYFQGNSAPDKSGLPSDRFSAERTGGSVSTLTIQRTQQEDSAVYLCASSLSRVNTYEQYFGPGTRLTVT.

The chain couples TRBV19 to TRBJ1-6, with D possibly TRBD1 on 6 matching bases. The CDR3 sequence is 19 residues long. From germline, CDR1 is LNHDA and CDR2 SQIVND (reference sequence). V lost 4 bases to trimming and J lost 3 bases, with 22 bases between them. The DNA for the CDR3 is TGTGCCAGTAGTAGTCCCCCGGGACACCCAATACTCTATAATTCACCCCTCCACTTT. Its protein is CASSSPPGHPILYNSPLHF.

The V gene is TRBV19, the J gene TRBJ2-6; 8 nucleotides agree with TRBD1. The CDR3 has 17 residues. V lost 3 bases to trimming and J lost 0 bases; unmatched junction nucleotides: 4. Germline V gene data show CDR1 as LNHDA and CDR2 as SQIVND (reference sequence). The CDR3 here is CASSIGTGLSGANVLTF. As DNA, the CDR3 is TGTGCCAGTAGTATCGGGACAGGTCTCTCTGGGGCCAACGTCCTGACTTTC.